The T cell receptor beta chain described here comes from a study of shared T cell receptors in the human thymus. The V gene lost 7 bases and the J gene lost 6 bases, with 21 bases spanning the gap. This CDR3 spans 15 amino acids. CDR1 is KGHSH, CDR2 LQKENI, per germline. Here immunoSEQ multiplex PCR was the method, and the copy in TCRdb shows in-frame clones only, minus some. The repertoire consists of some 700,000 clones, with around 89% occurring once and the leading ten covering about 0.01%. These data also featured in a second study, about human thymus T cells. That paper adds: Corrective surgery for congenital heart defects was being performed on the healthy Finnish infants who served as donors. Seemingly biased V and J gene usage marked thymic and blood repertoires.

V and J are TRBV18 and TRBJ1-2; possible D gene TRBD1, 6 bases. This TCR was recovered from a boy younger than two with a congenital heart defect. The source material was thymocytes. The CDR3 sequence: CASCGQSPSRDGYTF. The CDR3 DNA reads TGTGCCAGCTGCGGACAGTCCCCTTCAAGAGATGGCTACACCTTC. The complete variable domain, with remaining parts taken from reference TRBV18 and TRBJ1-2, reads NAGVMQNPRHLVRRRGQEARLRCSPMKGHSHVYWYRQLPEEGLKFMVYLQKENIIDESGMPKERFSAEFPKEGPSILRIQQVVRGDSAAYFCASCGQSPSRDGYTFGSGTRLTVV.